This TCR beta chain is drawn from a study of cytomegalovirus exposure and HLA in healthy donors. As to this clone: The antigen remains unidentified.

Notes on the study in general: Accurate HLA-A and HLA-B prediction from TCR beta sequences was reported for most subjects.

The PCR ran on 60 Vbeta and 13 Jbeta primers. Authors' processing steps: Later, an analysis found around 77 million unique TCR beta chains, and around 10 million of these were shared. Here immunoSEQ multiplex PCR was the method, and the copy in TCRdb shows in-frame clones only, minus some. V, J and clone size reflect that table, while D and trimming were determined from the DNA. The record lists tens of thousands of clones, of which the ten most abundant hold over 15%. Sequencing input: PBMCs. This clonotype was sampled from a man aged 50-60 years in good health and CMV-seropositive.

In nucleotides, the CDR3 is TGTGCCAGCAGCTTAGGGAGATACCAAGAGACCCAGTACTTC. Amino acid sequence: CASSLGRYQETQYF. The chain joins TRBV7-8 to TRBJ2-5; D is unclear. V was pared by 1 base and J by 0 bases, with 6 bases between. In germline, CDR1 is SGHVS, CDR2 FQNEAQ. The length of the CDR3 is 14 residues.